This T cell receptor (beta chain) was obtained from a study of breast tumors, draining lymph nodes, adjacent tissues. This CDR3 has 15 residues. V lost 5 bases and J lost 5, with 19 bases in between. Germline V gene lookup returns CDR1 SGHRS and CDR2 YFSETQ. Axillary draining lymph nodes of breast cancer patients supplied the node samples. Note on this clonotype: Its antigen is undetermined. The CDR3 ends on some other residue instead of the conserved phenylalanine or tryptophan, so this is likely a read error.

TCRdb re-analysed the multiplex PCR reads in MiXCR, keeping a single row per CDR3 protein. The repertoire holds about 80,000 distinct CDR3 sequences, with roughly 19% as singletons. General observations from the study: Tumors had less TCR diversity than lymph nodes, more than nontumor tissue. Data only fit, rather than demonstrated, lymph node origin of most tumor T cells.

V and J are TRBV5-1 and TRBJ2-5, with a tentative D call TRBD2 (6 bases). Material: axillary lymph node tissue. The TCR was taken from a female donor with breast cancer. Some clones in this sample may be carry-over from other donors' samples. CDR3 region: CASSLWEDSQETQYL. As DNA, the CDR3 is TGCGCCAGCAGTCTTTGGGAGGACTCCCAGGAGACCCAGTACCTC.